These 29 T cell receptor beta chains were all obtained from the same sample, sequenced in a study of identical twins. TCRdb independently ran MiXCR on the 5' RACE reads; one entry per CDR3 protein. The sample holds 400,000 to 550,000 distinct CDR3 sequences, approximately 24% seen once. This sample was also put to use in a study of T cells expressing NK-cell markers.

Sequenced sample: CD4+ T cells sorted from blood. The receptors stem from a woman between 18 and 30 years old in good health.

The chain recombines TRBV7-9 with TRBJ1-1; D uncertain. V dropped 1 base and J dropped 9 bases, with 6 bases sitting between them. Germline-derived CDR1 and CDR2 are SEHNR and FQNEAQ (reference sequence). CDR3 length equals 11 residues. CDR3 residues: CASSLGLQAFF. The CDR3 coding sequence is TGTGCCAGCAGCTTAGGACTACAAGCTTTCTTT.

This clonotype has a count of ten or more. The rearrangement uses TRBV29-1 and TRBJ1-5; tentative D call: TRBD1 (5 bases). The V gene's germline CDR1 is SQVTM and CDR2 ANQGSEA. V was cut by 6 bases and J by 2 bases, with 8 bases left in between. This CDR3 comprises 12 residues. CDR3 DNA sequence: TGCAGCGTCGGGACGGGCAATCAGCCCCAGCATTTT. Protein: CSVGTGNQPQHF.

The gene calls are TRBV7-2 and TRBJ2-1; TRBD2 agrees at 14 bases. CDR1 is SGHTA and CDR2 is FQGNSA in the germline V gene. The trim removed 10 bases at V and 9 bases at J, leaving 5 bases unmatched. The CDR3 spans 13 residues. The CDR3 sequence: CATRLAGGREQFF. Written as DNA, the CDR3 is TGTGCCACTCGACTAGCGGGAGGGCGTGAGCAGTTCTTC. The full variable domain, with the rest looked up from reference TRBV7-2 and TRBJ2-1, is GAGVSQSPSNKVTEKGKDVELRCDPISGHTALYWYRQSLGQGLEFLIYFQGNSAPDKSGLPSDRFSAERTGGSVSTLTIQRTQQEDSAVYLCATRLAGGREQFFGPGTRLTVL.

CDR3 DNA sequence: TGCGCCAGCAGCTTGTCAGGTACAGGGAACACTGAAGCTTTCTTT. Translated: CASSLSGTGNTEAFF. The V call is TRBV5-1, the J call TRBJ1-1; tentatively, D is TRBD1 (5 bases). The germline V gene encodes CDR1 SGHRS and CDR2 YFSETQ. The length of the CDR3 is 15 residues. V dropped 1 base and J dropped 1 base, with 11 bases sitting between them.

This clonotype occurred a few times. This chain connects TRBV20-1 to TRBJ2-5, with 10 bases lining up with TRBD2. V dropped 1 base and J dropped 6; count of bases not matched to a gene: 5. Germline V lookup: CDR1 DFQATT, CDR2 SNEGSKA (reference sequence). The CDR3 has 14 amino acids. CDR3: CSARVASGSQTQYF. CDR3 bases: TGCAGTGCTAGAGTGGCTAGCGGGAGTCAGACCCAGTACTTC.

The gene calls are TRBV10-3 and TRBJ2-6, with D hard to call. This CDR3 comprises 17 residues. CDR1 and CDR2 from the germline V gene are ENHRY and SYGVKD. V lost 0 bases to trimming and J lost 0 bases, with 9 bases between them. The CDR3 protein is CAISESLPGSGANVLTF. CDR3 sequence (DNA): TGTGCCATCAGTGAGTCCCTCCCCGGCTCTGGGGCCAACGTCCTGACTTTC.

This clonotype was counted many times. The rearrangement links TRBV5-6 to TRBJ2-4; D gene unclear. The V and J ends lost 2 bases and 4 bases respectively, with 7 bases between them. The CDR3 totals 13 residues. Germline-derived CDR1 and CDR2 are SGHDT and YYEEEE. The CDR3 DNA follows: TGTGCCAGCAGCTTTGCCGGAAAAAACATTCAGTACTTC. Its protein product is CASSFAGKNIQYF.

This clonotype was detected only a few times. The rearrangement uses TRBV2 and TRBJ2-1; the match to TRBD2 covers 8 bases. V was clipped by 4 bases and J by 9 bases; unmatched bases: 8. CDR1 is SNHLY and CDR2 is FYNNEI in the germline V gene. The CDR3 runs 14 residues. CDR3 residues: CASSGRGRYGEQFF. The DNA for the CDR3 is TGTGCCAGCAGTGGCCGCGGGAGGTATGGTGAGCAGTTCTTC.

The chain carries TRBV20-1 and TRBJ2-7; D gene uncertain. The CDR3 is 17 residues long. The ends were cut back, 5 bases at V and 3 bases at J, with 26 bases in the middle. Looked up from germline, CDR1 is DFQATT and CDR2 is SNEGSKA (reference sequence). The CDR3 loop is CSASSPGSERSFYEQYF. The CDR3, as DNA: TGCAGTGCTTCAAGCCCCGGGTCTGAGAGAAGTTTCTACGAGCAGTACTTC.

CDR3: CASSATLNYGYTF. The CDR3, as DNA: TGTGCCAGCAGCGCCACCCTTAACTATGGCTACACCTTC. This chain connects TRBV11-2 to TRBJ1-2; D uncertain. CDR3 length: 13 amino acids. Between the trimmed V and J ends, which lost 5 bases and 1 base, there was a span of 8 bases. Germline CDR1 reads SGHAT; CDR2 reads FQNNGV.

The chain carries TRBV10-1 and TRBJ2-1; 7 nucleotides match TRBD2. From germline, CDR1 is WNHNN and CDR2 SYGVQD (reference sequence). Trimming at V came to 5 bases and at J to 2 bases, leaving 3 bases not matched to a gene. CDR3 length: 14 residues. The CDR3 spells CASSSGLTYNEQFF. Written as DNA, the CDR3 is TGCGCCAGCAGTTCGGGACTAACCTACAATGAGCAGTTCTTC.

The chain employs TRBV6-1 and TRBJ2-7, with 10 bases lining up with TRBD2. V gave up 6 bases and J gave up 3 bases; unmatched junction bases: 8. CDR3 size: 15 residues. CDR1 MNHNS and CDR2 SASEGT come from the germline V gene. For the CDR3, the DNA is TGTGCCAGCAGAGGGGCCAGACTAGCGGGCTACGAGCAGTACTTC. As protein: CASRGARLAGYEQYF.

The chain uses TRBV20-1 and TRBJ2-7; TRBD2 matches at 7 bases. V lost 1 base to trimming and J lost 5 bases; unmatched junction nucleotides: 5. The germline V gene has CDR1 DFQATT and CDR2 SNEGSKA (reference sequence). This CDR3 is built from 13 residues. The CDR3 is CSARGRLAHEQYF. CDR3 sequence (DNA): TGCAGTGCTAGAGGTCGACTAGCCCACGAGCAGTACTTC.

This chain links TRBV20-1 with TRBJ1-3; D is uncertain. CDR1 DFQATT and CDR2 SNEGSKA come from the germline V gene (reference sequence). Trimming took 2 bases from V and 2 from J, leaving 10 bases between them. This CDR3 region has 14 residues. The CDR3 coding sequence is TGCAGTGCTAGATCGGCTATAGCTGGAAACACCATATATTTT. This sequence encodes CSARSAIAGNTIYF.

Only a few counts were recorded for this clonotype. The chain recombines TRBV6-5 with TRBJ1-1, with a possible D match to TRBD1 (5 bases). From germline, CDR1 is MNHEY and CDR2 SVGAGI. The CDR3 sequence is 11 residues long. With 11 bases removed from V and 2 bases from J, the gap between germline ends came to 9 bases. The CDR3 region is CAATGNTEAFF. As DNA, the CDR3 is TGTGCCGCAACAGGTAACACTGAAGCTTTCTTT.

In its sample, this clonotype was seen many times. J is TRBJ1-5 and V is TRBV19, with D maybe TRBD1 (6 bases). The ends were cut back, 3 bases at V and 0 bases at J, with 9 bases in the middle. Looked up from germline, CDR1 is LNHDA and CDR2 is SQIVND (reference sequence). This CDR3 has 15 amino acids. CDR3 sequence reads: CASSIRGSSNQPQHF. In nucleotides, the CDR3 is TGTGCCAGTAGTATCAGGGGATCTAGCAATCAGCCCCAGCATTTT.

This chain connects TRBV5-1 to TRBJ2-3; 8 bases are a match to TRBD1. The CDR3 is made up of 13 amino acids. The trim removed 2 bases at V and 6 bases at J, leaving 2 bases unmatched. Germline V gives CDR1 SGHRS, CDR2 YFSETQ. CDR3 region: CASSFGTGDTQYF. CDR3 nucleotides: TGCGCCAGCAGCTTCGGGACAGGTGATACGCAGTATTTT.

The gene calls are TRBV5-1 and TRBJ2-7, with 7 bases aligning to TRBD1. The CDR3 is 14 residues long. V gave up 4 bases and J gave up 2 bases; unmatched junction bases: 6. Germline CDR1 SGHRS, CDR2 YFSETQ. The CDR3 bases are TGCGCCAGCAGCGGATTTGGACAGGCCTACGAGCAGTACTTC. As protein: CASSGFGQAYEQYF.

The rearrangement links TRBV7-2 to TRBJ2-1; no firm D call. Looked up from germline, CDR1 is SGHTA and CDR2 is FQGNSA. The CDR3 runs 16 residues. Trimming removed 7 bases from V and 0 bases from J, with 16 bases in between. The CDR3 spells CASTIEAVRSYNEQFF. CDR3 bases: TGTGCCAGCACCATAGAAGCCGTCCGCTCCTACAATGAGCAGTTCTTC.

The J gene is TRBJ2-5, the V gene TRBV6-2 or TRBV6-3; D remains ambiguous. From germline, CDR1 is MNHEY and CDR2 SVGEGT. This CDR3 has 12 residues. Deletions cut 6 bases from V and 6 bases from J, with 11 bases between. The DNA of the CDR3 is TGTGCCAGCAGCGGTGCGGTGAAGACCCAGTACTTC. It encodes CASSGAVKTQYF.

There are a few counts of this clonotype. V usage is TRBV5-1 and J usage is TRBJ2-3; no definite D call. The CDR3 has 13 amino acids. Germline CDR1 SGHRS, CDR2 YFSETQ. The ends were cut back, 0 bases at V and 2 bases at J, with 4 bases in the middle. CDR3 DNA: TGCGCCAGCAGCTTGGCAACCACAGATACGCAGTATTTT. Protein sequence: CASSLATTDTQYF.

CDR3 sequence reads: CASSYSGGQGWNEQFF. Here the CDR3 DNA reads TGTGCCAGCAGTTACTCGGGGGGACAGGGGTGGAATGAGCAGTTCTTC. The gene calls are TRBV6-5 and TRBJ2-1, with TRBD1 matching 10 bases. CDR3 length equals 16 residues. V was clipped by 0 bases and J by 7 bases; unmatched bases: 6. Germline V lookup: CDR1 MNHEY, CDR2 SVGAGI.

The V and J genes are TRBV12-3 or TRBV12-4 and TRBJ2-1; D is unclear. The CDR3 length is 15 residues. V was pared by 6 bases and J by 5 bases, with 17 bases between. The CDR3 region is CASSTVIWANNEQFF. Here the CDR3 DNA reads TGTGCCAGCAGCACAGTCATCTGGGCTAACAATGAGCAGTTCTTC.

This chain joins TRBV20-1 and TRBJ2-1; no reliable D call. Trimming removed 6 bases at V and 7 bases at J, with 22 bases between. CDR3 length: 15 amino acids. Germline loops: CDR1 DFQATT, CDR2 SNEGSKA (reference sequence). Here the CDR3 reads CSALTDRVGRNEQFF. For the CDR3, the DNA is TGCAGTGCATTAACCGACCGGGTGGGAAGGAATGAGCAGTTCTTC.

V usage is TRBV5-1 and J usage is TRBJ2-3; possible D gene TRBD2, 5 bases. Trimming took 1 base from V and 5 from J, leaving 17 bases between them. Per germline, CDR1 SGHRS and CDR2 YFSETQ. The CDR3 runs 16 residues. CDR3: CASSLTGEGSIDTQYF. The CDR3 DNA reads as TGCGCCAGCAGCTTGACGGGCGAGGGTTCAATAGATACGCAGTATTTT.

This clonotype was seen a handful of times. The CDR3 loop reads CASSLNTGYEQYF. CDR3 nucleotides: TGCGCCAGCAGCTTGAACACAGGCTACGAGCAGTACTTC. The gene calls are TRBV5-1 and TRBJ2-7; D possibly corresponds to TRBD1 (5 bases). CDR3 size: 13 residues. Germline values: CDR1 SGHRS, CDR2 YFSETQ. Between the trimmed V and J ends, which lost 1 base and 3 bases, there was a span of 8 bases.

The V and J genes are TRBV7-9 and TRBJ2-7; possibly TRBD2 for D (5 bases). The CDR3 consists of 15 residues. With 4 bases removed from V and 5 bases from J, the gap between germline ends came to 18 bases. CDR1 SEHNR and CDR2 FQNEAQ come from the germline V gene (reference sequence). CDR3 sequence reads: CASSSDRASGNEQYF. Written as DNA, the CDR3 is TGTGCCAGCAGCTCCGACCGGGCGTCGGGGAACGAGCAGTACTTC.

CDR3 protein: CASSYSVREAFF. The CDR3 DNA reads as TGTGCCAGCAGTTACTCCGTCCGTGAAGCTTTCTTT. The chain links TRBV6-6 to TRBJ1-1; D unclear. Germline CDR1 MNHNY, CDR2 SVGAGI (reference sequence). CDR3 length: 12 amino acids. Trimming shortened V by 0 bases and J by 7 bases, and 6 bases separated the two germline ends.

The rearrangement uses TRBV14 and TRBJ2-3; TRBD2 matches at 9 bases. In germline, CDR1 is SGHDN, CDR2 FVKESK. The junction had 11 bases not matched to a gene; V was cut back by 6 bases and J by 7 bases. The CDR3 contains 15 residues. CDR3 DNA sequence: TGTGCCAGCAGTCGAGTAGCGGGAGTAATGAATACGCAGTATTTT. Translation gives CASSRVAGVMNTQYF.